This T cell receptor (beta chain) was profiled in a study of cytomegalovirus exposure and HLA in healthy donors. About the study: An early data release held 70 million to 90 million unique TCRs from HLA-typed donors.

Germline V gene data show CDR1 as LGHNA and CDR2 as YSLEER. The junction had 8 bases not matched to a gene; V was cut back by 3 bases and J by 4 bases. The CDR3 loop spans 15 amino acids. A multiplex PCR was run with 60 Vbeta primers and 13 Jbeta primers. Sequencing was performed with immunoSEQ multiplex PCR; in TCRdb, only in-frame clones are kept and a portion is missing. Here the sample spans 200,000 to 250,000 clones, about 79% being singletons. Note on this clone: Its specificity is unknown.

General study points: A likely sequencing artifact accounted for one observed cluster of highly shared sequence variants.

The J gene is TRBJ1-2, the V gene TRBV4-3; TRBD1 matches at 7 bases. Input material: PBMCs. The clonotype originates from a man aged 18 to 29 in good health and CMV-seronegative. CDR3 nucleotide sequence: TGCGCCAGCAGCCACAAAACAGGGGCCCGCTATGGCTACACCTTC. Translating it yields CASSHKTGARYGYTF.